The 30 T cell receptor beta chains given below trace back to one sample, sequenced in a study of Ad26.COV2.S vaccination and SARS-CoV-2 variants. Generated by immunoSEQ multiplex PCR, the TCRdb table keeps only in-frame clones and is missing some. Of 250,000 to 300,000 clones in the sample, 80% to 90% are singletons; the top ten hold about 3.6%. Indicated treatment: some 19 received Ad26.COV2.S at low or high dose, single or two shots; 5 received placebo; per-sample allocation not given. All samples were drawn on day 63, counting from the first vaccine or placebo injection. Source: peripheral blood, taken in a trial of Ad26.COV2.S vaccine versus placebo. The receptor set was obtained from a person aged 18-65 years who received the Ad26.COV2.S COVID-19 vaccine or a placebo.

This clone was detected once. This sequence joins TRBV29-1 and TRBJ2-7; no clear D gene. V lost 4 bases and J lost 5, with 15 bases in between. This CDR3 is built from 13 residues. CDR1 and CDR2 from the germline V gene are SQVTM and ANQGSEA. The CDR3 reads CSVGGGFVNEQYF. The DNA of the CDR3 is TGCAGCGTTGGAGGCGGTTTTGTCAACGAGCAGTACTTC.

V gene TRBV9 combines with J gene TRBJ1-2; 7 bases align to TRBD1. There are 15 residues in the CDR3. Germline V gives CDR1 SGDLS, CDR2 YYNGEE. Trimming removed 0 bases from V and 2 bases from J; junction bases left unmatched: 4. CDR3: CASSVEAGGNYGYTF. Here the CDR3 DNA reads TGTGCCAGCAGCGTAGAGGCAGGGGGAAACTATGGCTACACCTTC.

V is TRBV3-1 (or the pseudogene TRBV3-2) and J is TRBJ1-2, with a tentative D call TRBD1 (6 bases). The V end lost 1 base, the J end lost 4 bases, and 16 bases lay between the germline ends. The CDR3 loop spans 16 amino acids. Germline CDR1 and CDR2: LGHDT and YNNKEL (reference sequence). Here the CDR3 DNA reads TGTGCCAGCAGCCAAGCCTACTGGCAGGGGCTCTATGGCTACACCTTC. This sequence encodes CASSQAYWQGLYGYTF.

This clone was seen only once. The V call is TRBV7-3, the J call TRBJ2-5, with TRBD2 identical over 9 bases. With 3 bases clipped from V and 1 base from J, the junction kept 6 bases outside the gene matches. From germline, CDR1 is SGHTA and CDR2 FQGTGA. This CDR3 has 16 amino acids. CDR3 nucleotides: TGTGCCAGCAGCTTGGGTAGCGGGGGATTCCAAGAGACCCAGTACTTC. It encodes CASSLGSGGFQETQYF.

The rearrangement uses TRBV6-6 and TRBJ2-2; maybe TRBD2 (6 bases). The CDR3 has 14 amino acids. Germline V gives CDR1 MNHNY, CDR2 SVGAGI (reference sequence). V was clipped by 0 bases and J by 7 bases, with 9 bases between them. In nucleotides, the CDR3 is TGTGCCAGCAGTTACTCGCCCGGGAGCGGGGAGCTGTTTTTT. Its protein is CASSYSPGSGELFF.

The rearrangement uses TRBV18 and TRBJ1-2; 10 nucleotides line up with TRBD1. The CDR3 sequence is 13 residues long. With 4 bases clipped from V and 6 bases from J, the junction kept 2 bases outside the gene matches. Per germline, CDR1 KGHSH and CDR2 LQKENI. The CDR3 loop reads CASSQGTGDGYTF. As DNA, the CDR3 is TGTGCCAGCTCACAGGGGACAGGGGATGGCTACACCTTC.

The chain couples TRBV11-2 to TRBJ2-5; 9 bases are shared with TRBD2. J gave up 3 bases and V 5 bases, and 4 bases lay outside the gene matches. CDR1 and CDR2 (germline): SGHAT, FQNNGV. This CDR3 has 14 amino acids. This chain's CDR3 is CASSRRLAEETQYF. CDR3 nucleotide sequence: TGTGCCAGCAGCCGTCGACTAGCGGAAGAGACCCAGTACTTC.

Here the CDR3 DNA reads TGTGCCAGCAGCTTATGGGCGACTAGCGGCGGGGAGACCCAGTACTTC. Translating it yields CASSLWATSGGETQYF. V and J are TRBV7-3 and TRBJ2-5; 9 nucleotides match TRBD2. The V gene's germline CDR1 is SGHTA and CDR2 FQGTGA. V gave up 2 bases and J gave up 5 bases; unmatched junction bases: 9. The CDR3 runs to 16 residues. The full variable domain, its missing parts supplied by reference TRBV7-3 and TRBJ2-5, is GAGVSQTPSNKVTEKGKYVELRCDPISGHTALYWYRQSLGQGPEFLIYFQGTGAADDSGLPNDRFFAVRPEGSVSTLKIQRTERGDSAVYLCASSLWATSGGETQYFGPGTRLLVL.

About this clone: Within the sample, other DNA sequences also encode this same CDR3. CDR3 DNA sequence: TGTGCCAGCAGCTCACAGGGGGCTGGGCAGCCCCAGCATTTT. It translates to CASSSQGAGQPQHF. The chain recombines TRBV7-2 with TRBJ1-5, with 9 bases that match TRBD1. Germline CDR1 is SGHTA and CDR2 is FQGNSA. There are 14 residues in the CDR3. V lost 4 bases, J lost 7 bases, and 5 bases stayed unmatched. Full variable domain (missing parts from reference TRBV7-2 and TRBJ1-5): GAGVSQSPSNKVTEKGKDVELRCDPISGHTALYWYRQSLGQGLEFLIYFQGNSAPDKSGLPSDRFSAERTGGSVSTLTIQRTQQEDSAVYLCASSSQGAGQPQHFGDGTRLSIL.

CDR3 region: CASSVTSGLYNEQFF. DNA for the CDR3: TGTGCCAGCTCAGTGACTAGCGGACTATACAATGAGCAGTTCTTC. This chain connects TRBV18 to TRBJ2-1; TRBD2 aligns across 9 bases. The germline V gene encodes CDR1 KGHSH and CDR2 LQKENI. There are 15 residues in the CDR3. J gave up 4 bases and V 5 bases, and 6 bases lay outside the gene matches.

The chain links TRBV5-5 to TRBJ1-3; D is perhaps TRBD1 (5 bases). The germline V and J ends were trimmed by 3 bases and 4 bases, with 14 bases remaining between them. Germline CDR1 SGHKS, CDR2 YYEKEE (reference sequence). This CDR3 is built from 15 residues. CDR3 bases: TGTGCCAGCAGCTCACGACAGTTTATGGGAAACACCATATATTTT. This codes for CASSSRQFMGNTIYF.

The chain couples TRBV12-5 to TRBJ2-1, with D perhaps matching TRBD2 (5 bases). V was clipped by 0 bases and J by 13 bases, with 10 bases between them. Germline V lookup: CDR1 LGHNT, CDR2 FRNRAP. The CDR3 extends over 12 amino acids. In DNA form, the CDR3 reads TGTGCTAGTGGTTTGGTCGAGGGTCCTCAGTTCTTC. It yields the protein CASGLVEGPQFF.

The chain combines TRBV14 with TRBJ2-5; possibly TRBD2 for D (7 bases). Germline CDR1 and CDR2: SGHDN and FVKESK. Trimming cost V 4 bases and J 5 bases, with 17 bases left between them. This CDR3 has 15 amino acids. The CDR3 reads CASSPPWGGLETQYF. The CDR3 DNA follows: TGTGCCAGCAGCCCCCCCTGGGGGGGCTTGGAGACCCAGTACTTC. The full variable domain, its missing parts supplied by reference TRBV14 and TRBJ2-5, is EAGVTQFPSHSVIEKGQTVTLRCDPISGHDNLYWYRRVMGKEIKFLLHFVKESKQDESGMPNNRFLAERTGGTYSTLKVQPAELEDSGVYFCASSPPWGGLETQYFGPGTRLLVL.

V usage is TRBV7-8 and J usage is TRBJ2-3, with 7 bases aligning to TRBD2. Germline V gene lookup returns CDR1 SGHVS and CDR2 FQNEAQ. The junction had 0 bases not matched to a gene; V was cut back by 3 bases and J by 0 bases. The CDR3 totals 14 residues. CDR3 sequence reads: CASSFGGSTDTQYF. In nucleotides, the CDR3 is TGTGCCAGCAGCTTCGGGGGGAGCACAGATACGCAGTATTTT.

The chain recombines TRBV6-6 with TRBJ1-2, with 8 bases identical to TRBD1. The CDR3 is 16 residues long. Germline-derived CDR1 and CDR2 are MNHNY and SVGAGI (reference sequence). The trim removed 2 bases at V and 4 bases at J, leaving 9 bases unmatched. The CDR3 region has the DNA TGTGCCAGCAGTTACGGGCAGGGGGCGACTCTCTATGGCTACACCTTC. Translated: CASSYGQGATLYGYTF.

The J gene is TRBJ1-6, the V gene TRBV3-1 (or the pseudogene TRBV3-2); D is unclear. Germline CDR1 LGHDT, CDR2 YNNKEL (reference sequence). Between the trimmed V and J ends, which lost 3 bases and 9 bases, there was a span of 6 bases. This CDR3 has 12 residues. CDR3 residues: CASSHSVSPLHF. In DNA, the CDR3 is TGTGCCAGCAGCCATAGCGTTTCACCCCTCCACTTT.

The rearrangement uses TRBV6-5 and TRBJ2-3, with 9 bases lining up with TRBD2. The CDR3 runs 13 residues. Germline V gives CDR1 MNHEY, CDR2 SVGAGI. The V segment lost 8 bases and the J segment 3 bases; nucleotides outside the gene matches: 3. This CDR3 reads CASCGRETDTQYF. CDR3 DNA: TGTGCCAGCTGCGGGAGGGAAACAGATACGCAGTATTTT.

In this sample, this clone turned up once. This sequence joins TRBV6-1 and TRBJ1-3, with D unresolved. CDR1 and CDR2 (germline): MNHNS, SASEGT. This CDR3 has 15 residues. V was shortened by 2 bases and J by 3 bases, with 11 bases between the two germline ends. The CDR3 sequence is CASSEWRVDGNTIYF. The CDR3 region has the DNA TGTGCCAGCAGTGAATGGAGGGTAGATGGAAACACCATATATTTT.

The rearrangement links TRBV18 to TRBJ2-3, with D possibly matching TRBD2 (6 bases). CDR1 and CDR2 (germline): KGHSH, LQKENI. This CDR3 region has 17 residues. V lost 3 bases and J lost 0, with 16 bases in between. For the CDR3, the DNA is TGTGCCAGCTCACCTCCATCGGAGCGGGCTAGCACAGATACGCAGTATTTT. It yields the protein CASSPPSERASTDTQYF.

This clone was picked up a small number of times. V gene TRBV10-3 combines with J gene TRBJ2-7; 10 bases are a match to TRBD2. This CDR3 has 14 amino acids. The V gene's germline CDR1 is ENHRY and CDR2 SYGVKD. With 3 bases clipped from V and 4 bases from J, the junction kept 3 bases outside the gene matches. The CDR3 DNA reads TGTGCCATCAGTGAAATAGCGGGGGGATACGAGCAGTACTTC. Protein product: CAISEIAGGYEQYF.

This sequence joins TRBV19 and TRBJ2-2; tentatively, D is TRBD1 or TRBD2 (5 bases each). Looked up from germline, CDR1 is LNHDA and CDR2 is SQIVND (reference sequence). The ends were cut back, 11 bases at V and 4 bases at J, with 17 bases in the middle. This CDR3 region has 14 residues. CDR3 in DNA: TGTGCCTCCGCCCAGACAGCGGTCACCGGGGAGCTGTTTTTT. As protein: CASAQTAVTGELFF.

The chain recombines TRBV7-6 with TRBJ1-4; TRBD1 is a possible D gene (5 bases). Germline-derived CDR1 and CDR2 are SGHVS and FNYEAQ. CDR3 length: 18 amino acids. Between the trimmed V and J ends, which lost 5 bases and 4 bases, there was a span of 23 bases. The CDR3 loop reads CASSGGKEGIGGNEKLFF. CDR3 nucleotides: TGTGCCAGCAGCGGGGGAAAGGAGGGCATTGGCGGTAATGAAAAACTGTTTTTT.

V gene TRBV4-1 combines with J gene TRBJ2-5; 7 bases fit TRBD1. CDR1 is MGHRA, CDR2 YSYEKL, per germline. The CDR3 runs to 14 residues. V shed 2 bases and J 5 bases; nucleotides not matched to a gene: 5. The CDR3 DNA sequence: TGCGCCAGCAGCCAACCGGACAGGAGCGAGACCCAGTACTTC. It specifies CASSQPDRSETQYF.

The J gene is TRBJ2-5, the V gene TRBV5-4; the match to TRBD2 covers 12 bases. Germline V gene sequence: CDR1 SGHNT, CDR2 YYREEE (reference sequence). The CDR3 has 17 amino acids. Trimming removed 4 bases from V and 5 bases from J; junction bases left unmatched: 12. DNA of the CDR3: TGTGCCAGCAGCCGGGTGGCTAGCGGGGGGGCCAGGGAGACCCAGTACTTC. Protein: CASSRVASGGARETQYF. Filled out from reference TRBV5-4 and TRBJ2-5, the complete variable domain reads ETGVTQSPTHLIKTRGQQVTLRCSSQSGHNTVSWYQQALGQGPQFIFQYYREEENGRGNFPPRFSGLQFPNYSSELNVNALELDDSALYLCASSRVASGGARETQYFGPGTRLLVL.

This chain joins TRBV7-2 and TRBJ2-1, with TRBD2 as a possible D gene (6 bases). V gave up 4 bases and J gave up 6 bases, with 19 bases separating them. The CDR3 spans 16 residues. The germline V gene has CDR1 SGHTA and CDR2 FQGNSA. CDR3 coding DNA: TGTGCCAGCAGCTCCCGGGGCGGGAAGGGTATCAATGAGCAGTTCTTC. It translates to CASSSRGGKGINEQFF.

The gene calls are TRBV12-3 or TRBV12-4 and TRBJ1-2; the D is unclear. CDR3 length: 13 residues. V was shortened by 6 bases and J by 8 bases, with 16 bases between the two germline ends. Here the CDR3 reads CASSETRNGGYTF. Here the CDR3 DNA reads TGTGCCAGCAGCGAAACACGGAATGGAGGCTACACCTTC.

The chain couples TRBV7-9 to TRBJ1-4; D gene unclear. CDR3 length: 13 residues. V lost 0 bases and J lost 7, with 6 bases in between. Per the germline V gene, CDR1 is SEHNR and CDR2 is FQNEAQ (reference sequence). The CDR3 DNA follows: TGTGCCAGCAGCTTAGCGGTTATTGAAAAACTGTTTTTT. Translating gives CASSLAVIEKLFF. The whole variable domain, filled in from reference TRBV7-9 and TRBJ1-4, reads DTGVSQNPRHKITKRGQNVTFRCDPISEHNRLYWYRQTLGQGPEFLTYFQNEAQLEKSRLLSDRFSAERPKGSFSTLEIQRTEQGDSAMYLCASSLAVIEKLFFGSGTQLSVL.

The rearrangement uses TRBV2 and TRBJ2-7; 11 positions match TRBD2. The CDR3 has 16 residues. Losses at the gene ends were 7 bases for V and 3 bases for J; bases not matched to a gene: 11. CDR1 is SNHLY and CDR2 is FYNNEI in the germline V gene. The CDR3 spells CASKDRGTSGGYEQYF. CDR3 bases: TGTGCCAGCAAAGACCGGGGGACTAGCGGAGGCTACGAGCAGTACTTC.

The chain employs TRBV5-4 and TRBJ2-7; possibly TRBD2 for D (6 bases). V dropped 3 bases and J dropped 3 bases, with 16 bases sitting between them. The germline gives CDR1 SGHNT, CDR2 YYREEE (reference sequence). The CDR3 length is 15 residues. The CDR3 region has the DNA TGTGCCAGCAGCTGGGGAGGCAGTAAAAACTACGAGCAGTACTTC. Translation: CASSWGGSKNYEQYF.

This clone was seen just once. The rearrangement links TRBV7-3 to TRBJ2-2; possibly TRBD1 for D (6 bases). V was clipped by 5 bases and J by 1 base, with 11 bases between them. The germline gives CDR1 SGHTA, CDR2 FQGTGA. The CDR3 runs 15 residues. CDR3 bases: TGTGCCAGCAGCCGCGGACAGAAGAACACCGGGGAGCTGTTTTTT. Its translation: CASSRGQKNTGELFF.